This T cell receptor beta chain was profiled in a study of regulatory T cells in long-lasting Graves disease. Overall study results and limits: Persistent Graves' cases showed lower TCR diversity than newly diagnosed cases.

Building the TCR beta libraries relied on iRepertoire HTBI primers, and CDR3 regions underwent Arm-PCR. Via MiXCR, TCRdb re-called the multiplex PCR reads, giving one row per CDR3 protein. Counted here are around 450,000 distinct CDR3 sequences, about 22% occurring once; the ten biggest clones make up around 7%. J gave up 2 bases and V 3 bases, and 7 bases lay outside the gene matches. Looked up from germline, CDR1 is LNHDA and CDR2 is SQIVND (reference sequence). The CDR3 consists of 15 residues. In this sample, this clonotype turned up a few times. Its cognate antigen is unknown. Indicated time point: persistent/refractory GD, antithyroid drugs over 5 years with positive TRAb. Making the TCR library involved RNA that had been extracted from PBMCs. EDTA tubes received 7.5 to 9 milliliters of drawn peripheral blood.

The source of this sequence is a female donor with Graves disease. The V and J genes are TRBV19 and TRBJ2-7, with 7 bases lining up with TRBD1. The sequencing used peripheral blood mononuclear cells (PBMCs), collected when the disease was refractory, from a patient treated with antithyroid drugs. The CDR3 sequence: CASSIRTGEAYEQYF. The CDR3, as DNA: TGTGCCAGTAGTATCCGGACAGGTGAAGCCTACGAGCAGTACTTC.